This T cell receptor beta chain was observed in a study of siplizumab effects on memory and regulatory T cells. Study-level points and caveats: The alloresponse seemed to draw substantially on naive T cells, which appeared more diverse than memory cells. Proof of suppressive function in proliferating Tregs from siplizumab cultures was not established.

With V trimmed by 7 bases and J by 3 bases, 2 bases remained unmatched. In germline, CDR1 is MDHEN, CDR2 SYDVKM. CDR3 length: 12 residues. Assay: immunoSEQ multiplex PCR; the TCRdb copy retains only in-frame clones and omits some. The data show about 91,000 clones, roughly 93% seen once. About this clone itself: Its antigen is still unknown.

This TCR was sampled from a human donor in good health. The genes are TRBV28 and TRBJ2-7, with TRBD1 identical over 8 bases. Sequenced: CD8+ T cells sorted from blood. The CDR3 protein is CASMDRDYEQYF. CDR3 bases: TGTGCCAGCATGGACAGGGACTACGAGCAGTACTTC.